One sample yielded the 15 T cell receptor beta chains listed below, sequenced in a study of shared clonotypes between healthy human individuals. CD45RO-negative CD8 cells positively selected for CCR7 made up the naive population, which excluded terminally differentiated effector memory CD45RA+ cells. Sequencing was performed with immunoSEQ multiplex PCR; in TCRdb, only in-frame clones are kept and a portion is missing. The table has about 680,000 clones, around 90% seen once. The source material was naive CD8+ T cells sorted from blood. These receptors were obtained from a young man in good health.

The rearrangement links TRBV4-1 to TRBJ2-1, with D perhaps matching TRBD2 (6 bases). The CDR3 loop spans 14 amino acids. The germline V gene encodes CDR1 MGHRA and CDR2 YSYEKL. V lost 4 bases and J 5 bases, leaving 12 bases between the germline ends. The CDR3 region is CASSRSGLDNEQFF. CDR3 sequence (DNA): TGCGCCAGCAGCCGTTCGGGACTCGACAATGAGCAGTTCTTC.

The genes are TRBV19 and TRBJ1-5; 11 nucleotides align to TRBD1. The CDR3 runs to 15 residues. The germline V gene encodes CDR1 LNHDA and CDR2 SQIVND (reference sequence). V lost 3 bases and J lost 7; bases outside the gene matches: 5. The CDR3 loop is CASSIGGQGGQPQHF. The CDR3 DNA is TGTGCCAGTAGTATCGGGGGACAGGGGGGACAGCCCCAGCATTTT.

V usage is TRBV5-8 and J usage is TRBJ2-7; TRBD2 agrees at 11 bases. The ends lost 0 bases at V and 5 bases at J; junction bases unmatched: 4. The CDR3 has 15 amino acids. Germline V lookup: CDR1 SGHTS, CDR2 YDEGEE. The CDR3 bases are TGTGCCAGCAGCTTGGGGACTAGCGGGTTTGACGAGCAGTACTTC. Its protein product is CASSLGTSGFDEQYF.

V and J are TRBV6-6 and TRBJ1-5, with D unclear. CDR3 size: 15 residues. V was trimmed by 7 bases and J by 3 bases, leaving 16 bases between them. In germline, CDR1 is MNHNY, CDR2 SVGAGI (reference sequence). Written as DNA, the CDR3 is TGTGCCAGCACCCCAGGTCGGAACTCCAATCAGCCCCAGCATTTT. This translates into CASTPGRNSNQPQHF.

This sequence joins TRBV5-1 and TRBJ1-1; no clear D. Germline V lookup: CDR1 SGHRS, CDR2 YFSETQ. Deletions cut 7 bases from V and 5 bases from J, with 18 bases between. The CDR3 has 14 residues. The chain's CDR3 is CASSLSVAGTEAFF. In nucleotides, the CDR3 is TGCGCCAGCTCCTTGAGCGTCGCGGGGACTGAAGCTTTCTTT.

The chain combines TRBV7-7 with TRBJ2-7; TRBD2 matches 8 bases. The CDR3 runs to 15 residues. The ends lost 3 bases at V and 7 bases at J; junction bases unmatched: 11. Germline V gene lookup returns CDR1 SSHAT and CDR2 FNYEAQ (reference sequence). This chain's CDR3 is CASSFIGTRGWEQYF. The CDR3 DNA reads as TGTGCCAGCAGCTTTATAGGGACTAGGGGATGGGAGCAGTACTTC. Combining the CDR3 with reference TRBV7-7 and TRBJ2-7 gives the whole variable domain GAGVSQSPRYKVTKRGQDVTLRCDPISSHATLYWYQQALGQGPEFLTYFNYEAQPDKSGLPSDRFSAERPEGSISTLTIQRTEQRDSAMYRCASSFIGTRGWEQYFGPGTRLTVT.

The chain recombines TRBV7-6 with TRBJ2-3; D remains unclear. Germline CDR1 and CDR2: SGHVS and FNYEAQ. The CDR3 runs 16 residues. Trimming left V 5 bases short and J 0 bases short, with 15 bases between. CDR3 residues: CASSHSRSESTDTQYF. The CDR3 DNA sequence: TGTGCCAGCAGCCATTCTCGGAGCGAGAGCACAGATACGCAGTATTTT.

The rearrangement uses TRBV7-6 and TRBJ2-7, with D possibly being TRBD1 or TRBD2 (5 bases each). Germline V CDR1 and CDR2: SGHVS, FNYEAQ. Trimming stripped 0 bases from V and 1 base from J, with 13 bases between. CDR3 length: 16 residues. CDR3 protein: CASSLASGTSSYEQYF. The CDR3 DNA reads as TGTGCCAGCAGCTTAGCTTCAGGGACCTCTTCCTACGAGCAGTACTTC. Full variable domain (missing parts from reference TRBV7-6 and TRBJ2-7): GAGVSQSPRYKVTKRGQDVALRCDPISGHVSLYWYRQALGQGPEFLTYFNYEAQQDKSGLPNDRFSAERPEGSISTLTIQRTEQRDSAMYRCASSLASGTSSYEQYFGPGTRLTVT.

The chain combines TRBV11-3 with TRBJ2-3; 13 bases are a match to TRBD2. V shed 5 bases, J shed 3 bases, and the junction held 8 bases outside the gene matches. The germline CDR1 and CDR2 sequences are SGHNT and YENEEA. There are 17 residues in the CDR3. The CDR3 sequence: CASSLTGTSGVTDTQYF. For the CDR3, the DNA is TGTGCCAGCAGCCTTACCGGGACTAGCGGGGTAACAGATACGCAGTATTTT.

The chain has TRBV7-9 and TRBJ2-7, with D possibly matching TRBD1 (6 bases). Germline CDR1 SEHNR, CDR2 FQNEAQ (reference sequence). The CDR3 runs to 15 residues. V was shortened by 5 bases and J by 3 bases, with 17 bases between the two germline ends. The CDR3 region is CASSENSRGYYEQYF. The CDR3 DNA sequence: TGTGCCAGCAGCGAGAACAGCAGGGGATACTACGAGCAGTACTTC. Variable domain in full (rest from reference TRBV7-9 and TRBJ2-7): DTGVSQNPRHKITKRGQNVTFRCDPISEHNRLYWYRQTLGQGPEFLTYFQNEAQLEKSRLLSDRFSAERPKGSFSTLEIQRTEQGDSAMYLCASSENSRGYYEQYFGPGTRLTVT.

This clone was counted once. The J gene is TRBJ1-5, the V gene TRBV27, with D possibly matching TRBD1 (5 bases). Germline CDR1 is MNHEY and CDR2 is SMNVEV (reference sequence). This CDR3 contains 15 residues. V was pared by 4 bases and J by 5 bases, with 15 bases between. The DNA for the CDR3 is TGTGCCAGCAGTTGGGTGGGGGGTTGGGATCAGCCCCAGCATTTT. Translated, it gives CASSWVGGWDQPQHF.

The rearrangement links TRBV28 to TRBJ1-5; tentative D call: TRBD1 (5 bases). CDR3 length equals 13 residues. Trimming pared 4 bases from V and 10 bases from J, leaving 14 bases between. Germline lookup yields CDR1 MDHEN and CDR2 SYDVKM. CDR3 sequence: CASSSVTVSPQHF. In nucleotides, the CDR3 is TGTGCCAGCAGTTCCGTGACAGTTTCCCCCCAGCATTTT. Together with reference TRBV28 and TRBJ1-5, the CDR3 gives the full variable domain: DVKVTQSSRYLVKRTGEKVFLECVQDMDHENMFWYRQDPGLGLRLIYFSYDVKMKEKGDIPEGYSVSREKKERFSLILESASTNQTSMYLCASSSVTVSPQHFGDGTRLSIL.

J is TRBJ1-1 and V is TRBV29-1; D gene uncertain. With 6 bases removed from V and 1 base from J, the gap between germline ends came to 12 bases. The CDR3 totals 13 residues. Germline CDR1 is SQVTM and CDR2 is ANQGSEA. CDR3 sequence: CSVFSDGNTEAFF. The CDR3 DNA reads TGCAGCGTATTTTCGGACGGGAACACTGAAGCTTTCTTT.

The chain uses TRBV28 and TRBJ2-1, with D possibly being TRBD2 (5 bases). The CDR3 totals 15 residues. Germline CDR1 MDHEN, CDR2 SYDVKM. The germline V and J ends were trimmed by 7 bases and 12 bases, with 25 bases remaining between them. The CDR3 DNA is TGTGCCAGCAAGTCTTTAGCGCTGAGACAATTTGGGCAGTTCTTC. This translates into CASKSLALRQFGQFF.

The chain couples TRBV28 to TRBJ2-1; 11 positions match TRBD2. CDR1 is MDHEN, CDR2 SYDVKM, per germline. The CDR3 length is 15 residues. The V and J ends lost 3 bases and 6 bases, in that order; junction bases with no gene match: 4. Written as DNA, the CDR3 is TGTGCCAGCAGTTTGGAGCTAGCGGGAGGCAATGAGCAGTTCTTC. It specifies CASSLELAGGNEQFF.